This note documents a single T cell receptor (beta chain) sequence. Original handling: Amplification with reference gene primers provided the estimates of nucleated cell counts. The method was immunoSEQ multiplex PCR; TCRdb's version includes in-frame clones alone and lacks a portion of them. V and J calls and clone size are given by that table; D and trimming were obtained from the DNA. Of approximately 220,000 clones in the sample, around 84% are singletons; the top ten hold more than 2.5%. The CDR3 is 13 residues long. V lost 3 bases, J lost 7 bases, and 10 bases lay in between. CDR1 is KGHSH, CDR2 LQKENI, per germline. These data come from a study of blood T cell repertoires in COVID-19. Study background: The United States, Italy and Spain provided the acute and convalescent COVID-19 samples. PBMCs, B-cell-depleted T cells, or T cells were the source of the cDNA or gDNA that made up the material.

This TCR was recovered from a man aged 55 to 70 with acute or convalescent COVID-19. The chain links TRBV18 to TRBJ1-5; D remains ambiguous. Material: peripheral blood. The DNA of the CDR3 is TGTGCCAGCTCACCCCAAATGGAGCAGCCCCAGCATTTT. Encoded protein: CASSPQMEQPQHF.